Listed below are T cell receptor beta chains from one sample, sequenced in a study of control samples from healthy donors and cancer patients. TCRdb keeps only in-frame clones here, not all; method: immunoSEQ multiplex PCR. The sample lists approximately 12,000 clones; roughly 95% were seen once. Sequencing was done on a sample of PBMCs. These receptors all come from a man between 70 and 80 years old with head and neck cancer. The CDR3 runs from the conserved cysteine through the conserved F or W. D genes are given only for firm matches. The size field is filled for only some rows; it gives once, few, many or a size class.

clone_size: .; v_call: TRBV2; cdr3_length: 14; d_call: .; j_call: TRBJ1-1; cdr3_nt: TGTGCCAGCAGTGCCTTACGGGGAGCATCTGAAGCTTTCTTT; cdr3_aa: CASSALRGASEAFF
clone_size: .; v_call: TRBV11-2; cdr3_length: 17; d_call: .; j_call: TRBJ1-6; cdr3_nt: TGTGCCAGCAGCTTAAGGGGGACGGGCGCTTATAATTCACCCCTCCACTTT; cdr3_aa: CASSLRGTGAYNSPLHF
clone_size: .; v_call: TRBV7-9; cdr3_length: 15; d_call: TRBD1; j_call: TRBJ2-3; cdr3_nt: TGTGCCAGCAGCGAAAGACAGGGATACACAGATACGCAGTATTTT; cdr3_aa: CASSERQGYTDTQYF
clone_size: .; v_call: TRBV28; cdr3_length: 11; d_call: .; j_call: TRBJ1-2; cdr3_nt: TGTGCCTCCCTAGGGGGTTATGGCTACACCTTC; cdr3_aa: CASLGGYGYTF
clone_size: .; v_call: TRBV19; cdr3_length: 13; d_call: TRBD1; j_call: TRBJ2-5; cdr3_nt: TGTGCCAGCCAACAGACAGGGGAAGAGACCCAGTACTTC; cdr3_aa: CASQQTGEETQYF
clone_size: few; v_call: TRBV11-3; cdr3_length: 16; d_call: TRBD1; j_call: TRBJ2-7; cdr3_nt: TGTGCCAGCAGCCCGGGGGCCGGACAGGGTGCCTACGAGCAGTACTTC; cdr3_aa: CASSPGAGQGAYEQYF
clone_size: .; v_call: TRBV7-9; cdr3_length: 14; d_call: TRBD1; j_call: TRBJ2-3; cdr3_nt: TGTGCCAGCAACCGGGACAGGTCCACAGATACGCAGTATTTT; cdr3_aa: CASNRDRSTDTQYF
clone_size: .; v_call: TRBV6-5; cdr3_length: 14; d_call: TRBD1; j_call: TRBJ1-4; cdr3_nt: TGTGCCAGCAGTTACGGGACAGGGGACGAAAAACTGTTTTTT; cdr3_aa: CASSYGTGDEKLFF
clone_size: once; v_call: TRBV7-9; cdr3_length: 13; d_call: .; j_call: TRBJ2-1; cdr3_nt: TGTGCCAGCAGCCCGACTTCCTACAATGAGCAGTTCTTC; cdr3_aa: CASSPTSYNEQFF
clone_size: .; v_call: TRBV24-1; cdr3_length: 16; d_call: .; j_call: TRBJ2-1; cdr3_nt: TGTGCCACCAGTGATTTTGGACTGAAATTCCACAATGAGCAGTTCTTC; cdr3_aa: CATSDFGLKFHNEQFF
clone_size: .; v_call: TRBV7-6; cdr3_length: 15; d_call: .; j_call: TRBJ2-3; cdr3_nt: TGTGCCAGCAGCTTAGTCAGGGGCGGCACAGATACGCAGTATTTT; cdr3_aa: CASSLVRGGTDTQYF
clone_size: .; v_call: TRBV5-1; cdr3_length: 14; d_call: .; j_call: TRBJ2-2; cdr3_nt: TGCGCCAGCAGCTTGGGGGCGAACACCGGGGAGCTGTTTTTT; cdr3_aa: CASSLGANTGELFF
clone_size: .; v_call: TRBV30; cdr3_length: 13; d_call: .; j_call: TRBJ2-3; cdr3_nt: TGTGCCTGGTCCAGCGGGAGCACAGATACGCAGTATTTT; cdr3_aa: CAWSSGSTDTQYF
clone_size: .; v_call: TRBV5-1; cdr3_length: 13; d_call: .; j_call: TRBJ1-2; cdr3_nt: TGCGCCAGCAGCTTGCAGGGTGACTATGGCTACACCTTC; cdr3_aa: CASSLQGDYGYTF
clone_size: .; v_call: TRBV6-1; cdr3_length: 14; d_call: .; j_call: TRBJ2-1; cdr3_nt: TGTGCCAGCAGGTTAGGGCTGGGCCGGGATGAGCAGTTCTTC; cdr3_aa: CASRLGLGRDEQFF
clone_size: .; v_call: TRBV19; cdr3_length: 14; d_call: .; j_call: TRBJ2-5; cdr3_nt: TGTGCCAGTAGTACTCACAGGGAACAAGAGACCCAGTACTTC; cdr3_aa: CASSTHREQETQYF
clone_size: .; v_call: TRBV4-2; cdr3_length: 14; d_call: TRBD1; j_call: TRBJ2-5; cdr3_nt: TGTGCCAGCAGCACGGGACAGATAAAAGAGACCCAGTACTTC; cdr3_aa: CASSTGQIKETQYF
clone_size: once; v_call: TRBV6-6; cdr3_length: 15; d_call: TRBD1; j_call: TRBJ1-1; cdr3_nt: TGTGCCAGCAGTTACCCGGGACAGGGGAACACTGAAGCTTTCTTT; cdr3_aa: CASSYPGQGNTEAFF
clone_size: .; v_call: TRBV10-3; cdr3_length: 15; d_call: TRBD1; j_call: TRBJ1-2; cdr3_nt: TGTGCCATCCAGCCACAGGGGGCTCTCAACTATGGCTACACCTTC; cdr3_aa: CAIQPQGALNYGYTF
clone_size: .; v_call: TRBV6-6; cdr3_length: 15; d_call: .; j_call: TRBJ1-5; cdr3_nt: TGTGCCAGCAGTTACTTCGACAGTAGCAATCAGCCCCAGCATTTT; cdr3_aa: CASSYFDSSNQPQHF
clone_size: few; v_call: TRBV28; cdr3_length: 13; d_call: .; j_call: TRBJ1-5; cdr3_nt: TGTGCCAGCAGTTTCTCGGAGTTCCAGCCCCAGCATTTT; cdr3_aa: CASSFSEFQPQHF
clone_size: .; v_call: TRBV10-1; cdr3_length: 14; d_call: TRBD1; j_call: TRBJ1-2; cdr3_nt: TGCGCCAGCAGTGAAGGGGGACAGAACTATGGCTACACCTTC; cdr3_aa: CASSEGGQNYGYTF
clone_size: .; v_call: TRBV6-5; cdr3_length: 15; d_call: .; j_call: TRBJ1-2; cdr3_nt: TGTGCCAGCAGTCTCGAGGGGGTGCGCGGGAGTGGCTACACCTTC; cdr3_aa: CASSLEGVRGSGYTF
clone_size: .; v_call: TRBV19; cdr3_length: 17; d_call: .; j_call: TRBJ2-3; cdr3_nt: TGTGCCAGTAGTGCCGATCCCACAGGGTTGGGCACAGATACGCAGTATTTT; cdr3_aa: CASSADPTGLGTDTQYF
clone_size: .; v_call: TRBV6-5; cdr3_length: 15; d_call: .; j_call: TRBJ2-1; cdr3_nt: TGTGCCAGTTACCCCAGCGCGGGAACCTACAATGAGCAGTTCTTC; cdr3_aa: CASYPSAGTYNEQFF
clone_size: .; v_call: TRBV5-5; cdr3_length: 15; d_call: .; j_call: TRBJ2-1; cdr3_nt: TGTGCCAGCAGCTTGCAACAGGCCTCCTACAATGAGCAGTTCTTC; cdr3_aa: CASSLQQASYNEQFF
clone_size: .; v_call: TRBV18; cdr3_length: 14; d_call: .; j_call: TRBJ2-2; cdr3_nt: TGTGCCAGCTCACCCCTTACAGAGACCGGGGAGCTGTTTTTT; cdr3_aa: CASSPLTETGELFF
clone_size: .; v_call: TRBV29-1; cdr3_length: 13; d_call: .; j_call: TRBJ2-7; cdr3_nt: TGCAGCGTTGAAGATTGGAGATCCTACGAGCAGTACTTC; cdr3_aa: CSVEDWRSYEQYF
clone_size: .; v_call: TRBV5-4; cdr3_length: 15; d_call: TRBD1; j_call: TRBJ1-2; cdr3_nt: TGTGCCAGCAGCCCCGGACAGGGGAGGTTGGATGGCTACACCTTC; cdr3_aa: CASSPGQGRLDGYTF
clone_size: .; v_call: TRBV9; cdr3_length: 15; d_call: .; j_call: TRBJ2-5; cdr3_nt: TGTGCCAGCAGCGTCGACGGGACCCCCGGGGAGACCCAGTACTTC; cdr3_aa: CASSVDGTPGETQYF
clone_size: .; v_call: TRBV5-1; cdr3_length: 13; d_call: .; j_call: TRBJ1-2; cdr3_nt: TGCGCCAGCAGCTTGGAGGCCAGTTATGGCTACACCTTC; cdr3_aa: CASSLEASYGYTF